This is a list of T cell receptor beta chains from one sample in a study of neurological immune-mediated disorders. TCRdb re-called the 5' RACE reads with MiXCR, one entry per CDR3 protein. Of approximately 80,000 distinct CDR3 sequences in the sample, roughly 4.5% were seen once. The sequencing input was PBMCs. Every receptor here comes from a woman aged 55-69 years with multiple sclerosis. The CDR3 runs from the conserved cysteine through the conserved F or W. The D gene is left open where the match is weak. Each size is how often the clone was seen (once, few, many) or a class if it is expanded.

abundance	j_gene	d_gene	v_gene	CDR3aa	CDR3nt
many	TRBJ1-6	TRBD1	TRBV15	CATGGPTGGSSPLHF	TGTGCCACCGGAGGGCCTACAGGGGGGAGTTCACCCCTCCACTTT
many	TRBJ1-4	TRBD1	TRBV6-6	CASSDRVAEKLFF	TGTGCCAGCAGTGACAGGGTAGCCGAAAAACTGTTTTTT
many	TRBJ1-3	.	TRBV15	CATSRDVGPSGNTIYF	TGTGCCACCAGCAGAGATGTGGGACCATCTGGAAACACCATATATTTT
many	TRBJ1-1	.	TRBV6-5	CATKRGNSNTEAFF	TGTGCCACGAAACGGGGGAACTCGAACACTGAAGCTTTCTTT
many	TRBJ1-1	TRBD1	TRBV5-1	CASSPGTGVMNTEAFF	TGCGCCAGCAGCCCTGGGACAGGGGTAATGAACACTGAAGCTTTCTTT
many	TRBJ2-1	TRBD1	TRBV6-6	CASSGGQGNNEQFF	TGTGCCAGCAGTGGGGGACAGGGTAACAATGAGCAGTTCTTC
many	TRBJ1-1	.	TRBV25-1	CASTGLMNTEAFF	TGTGCCAGCACAGGGTTGATGAACACTGAAGCTTTCTTT
many	TRBJ2-7	.	TRBV5-1	CASSFEEGRGAYEQYF	TGCGCCAGCAGCTTTGAGGAAGGCAGGGGGGCCTACGAGCAGTACTTC
many	TRBJ2-4	.	TRBV5-1	CASSGPPSLSNIQYF	TGCGCCAGCAGCGGTCCCCCCAGTTTGAGTAACATTCAGTACTTC
few	TRBJ2-6	.	TRBV7-2	CASRFHASGANVLTF	TGTGCCAGCAGGTTTCACGCGTCGGGGGCCAACGTCCTGACTTTC
many	TRBJ1-5	.	TRBV5-5	CASSLEGRYQPQHF	TGTGCCAGCAGCTTGGAAGGGAGGTATCAGCCCCAGCATTTT
many	TRBJ1-2	.	TRBV20-1	CSAEQGASGYTF	TGCAGTGCGGAACAGGGTGCGAGTGGCTACACCTTC
many	TRBJ1-6	.	TRBV6-6	CASSSRGIYNSPLHF	TGTGCCAGCAGTTCCCGGGGTATTTATAATTCACCCCTCCACTTT
many	TRBJ1-4	TRBD1	TRBV20-1	CSAPDRQGASEKLFF	TGCAGTGCTCCAGACCGACAGGGTGCGTCGGAAAAACTGTTTTTT
many	TRBJ2-5	TRBD1	TRBV5-1	CASSLDPGQGRETQYF	TGCGCCAGCAGCTTGGATCCGGGACAGGGAAGGGAGACCCAGTACTTC
many	TRBJ2-3	TRBD2	TRBV29-1	CSVAPTSGGFTDTQYF	TGCAGCGTCGCTCCGACTAGCGGGGGATTCACAGATACGCAGTATTTT